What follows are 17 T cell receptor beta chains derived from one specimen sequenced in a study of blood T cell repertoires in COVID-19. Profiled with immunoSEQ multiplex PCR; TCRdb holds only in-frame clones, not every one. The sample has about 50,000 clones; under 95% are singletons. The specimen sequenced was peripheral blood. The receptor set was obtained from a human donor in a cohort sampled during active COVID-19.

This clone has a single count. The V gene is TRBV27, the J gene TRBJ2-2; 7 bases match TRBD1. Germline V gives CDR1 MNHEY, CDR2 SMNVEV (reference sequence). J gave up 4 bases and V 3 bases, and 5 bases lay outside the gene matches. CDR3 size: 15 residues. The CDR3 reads CASSFTAGGTGELFF. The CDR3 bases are TGTGCCAGCAGTTTTACGGCAGGGGGCACCGGGGAGCTGTTTTTT.

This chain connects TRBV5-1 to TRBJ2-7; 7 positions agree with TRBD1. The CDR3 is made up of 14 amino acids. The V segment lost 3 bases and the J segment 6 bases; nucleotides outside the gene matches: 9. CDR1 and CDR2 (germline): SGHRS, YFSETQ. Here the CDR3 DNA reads TGCGCCAGCAGCTGGACAGGAACCTACGTCGAGCAGTACTTC. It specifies CASSWTGTYVEQYF. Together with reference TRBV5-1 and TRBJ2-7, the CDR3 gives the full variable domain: KAGVTQTPRYLIKTRGQQVTLSCSPISGHRSVSWYQQTPGQGLQFLFEYFSETQRNKGNFPGRFSGRQFSNSRSEMNVSTLELGDSALYLCASSWTGTYVEQYFGPGTRLTVT.

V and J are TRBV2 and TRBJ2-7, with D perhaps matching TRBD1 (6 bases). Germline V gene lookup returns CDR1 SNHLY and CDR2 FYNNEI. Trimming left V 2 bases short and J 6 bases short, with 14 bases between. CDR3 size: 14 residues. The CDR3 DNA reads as TGTGCCAGCAGTGAACCTAGAGGGGGTGTCGAGCAGTACTTC. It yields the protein CASSEPRGGVEQYF. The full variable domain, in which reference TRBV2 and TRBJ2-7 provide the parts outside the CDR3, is EPEVTQTPSHQVTQMGQEVILRCVPISNHLYFYWYRQILGQKVEFLVSFYNNEISEKSEIFDDQFSVERPDGSNFTLKIRSTKLEDSAMYFCASSEPRGGVEQYFGPGTRLTVT.

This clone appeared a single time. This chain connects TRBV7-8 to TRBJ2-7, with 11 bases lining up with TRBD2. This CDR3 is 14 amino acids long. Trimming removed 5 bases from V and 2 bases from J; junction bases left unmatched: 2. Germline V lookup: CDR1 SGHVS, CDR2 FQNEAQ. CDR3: CASSRLAGTYEQYV. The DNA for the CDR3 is TGTGCCAGCAGCCGACTAGCGGGAACCTACGAGCAGTACGTC.

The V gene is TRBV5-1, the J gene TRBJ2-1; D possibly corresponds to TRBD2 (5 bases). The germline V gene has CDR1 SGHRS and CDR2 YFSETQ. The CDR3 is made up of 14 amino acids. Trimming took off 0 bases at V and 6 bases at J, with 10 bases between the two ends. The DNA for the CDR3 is TGCGCCAGCAGCTTGGCTCTAGCCGGCAATGAGCAGTTCTTC. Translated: CASSLALAGNEQFF.

CDR3 amino acids: CASSLSAGSALYNEQFF. CDR3 nucleotides: TGTGCCAGCAGCTTAAGCGCGGGCTCCGCACTCTACAATGAGCAGTTCTTC. This rearrangement joins TRBV7-8 to TRBJ2-1, with D perhaps TRBD2 (5 bases). This CDR3 region has 17 residues. The V end lost 2 bases, the J end lost 3 bases, and 17 bases lay between the germline ends. CDR1 and CDR2 (germline): SGHVS, FQNEAQ.

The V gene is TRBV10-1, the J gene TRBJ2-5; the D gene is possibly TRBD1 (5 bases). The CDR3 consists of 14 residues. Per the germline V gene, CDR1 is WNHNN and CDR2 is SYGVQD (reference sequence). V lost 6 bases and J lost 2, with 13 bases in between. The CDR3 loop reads CASSPDRAQETQYF. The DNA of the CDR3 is TGCGCCAGCAGCCCCGACAGAGCTCAAGAGACCCAGTACTTC.

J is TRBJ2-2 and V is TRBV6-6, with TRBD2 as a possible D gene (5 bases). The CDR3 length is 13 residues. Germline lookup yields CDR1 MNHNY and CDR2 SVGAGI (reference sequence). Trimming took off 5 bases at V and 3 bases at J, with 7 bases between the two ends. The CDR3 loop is CASSQRDTGELFF. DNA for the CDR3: TGTGCCAGCAGTCAGAGGGACACCGGGGAGCTGTTTTTT.

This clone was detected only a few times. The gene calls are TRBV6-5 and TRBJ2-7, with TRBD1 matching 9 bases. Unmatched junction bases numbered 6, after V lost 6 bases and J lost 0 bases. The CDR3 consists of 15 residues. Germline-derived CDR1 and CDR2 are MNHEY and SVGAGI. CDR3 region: CASSPGTGSSYEQYV. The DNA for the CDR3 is TGTGCCAGCAGCCCCGGGACAGGGAGCTCCTACGAGCAGTACGTC.

CDR3 DNA sequence: TGTGCCAGCAGCGTAGAGGCAGGGGGCGCTGGGAACACTGAAGCTTTCTTT. As protein: CASSVEAGGAGNTEAFF. The J gene is TRBJ1-1, the V gene TRBV9; the match to TRBD1 covers 8 bases. Per the germline V gene, CDR1 is SGDLS and CDR2 is YYNGEE. CDR3 length equals 17 residues. After removal of 0 bases from V and 1 base from J, the junction contained 8 bases not matched to a gene.

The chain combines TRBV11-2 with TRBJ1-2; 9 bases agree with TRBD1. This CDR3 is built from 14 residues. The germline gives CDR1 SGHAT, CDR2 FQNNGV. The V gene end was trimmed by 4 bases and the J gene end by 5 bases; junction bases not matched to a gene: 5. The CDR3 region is CASSWDRVGYGYTF. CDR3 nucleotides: TGTGCCAGCAGCTGGGACAGGGTGGGTTATGGCTACACCTTC.

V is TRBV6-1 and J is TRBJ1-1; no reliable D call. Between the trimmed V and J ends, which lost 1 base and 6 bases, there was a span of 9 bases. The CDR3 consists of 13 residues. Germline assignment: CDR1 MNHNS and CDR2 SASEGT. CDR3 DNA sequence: TGTGCCAGCAGTGAAGGGTCAAACTCTGAAGCTTTCTTT. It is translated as CASSEGSNSEAFF.

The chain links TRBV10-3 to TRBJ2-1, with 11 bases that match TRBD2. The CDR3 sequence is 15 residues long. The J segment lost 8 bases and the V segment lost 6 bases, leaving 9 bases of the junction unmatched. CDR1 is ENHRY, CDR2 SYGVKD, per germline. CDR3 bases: TGTGCCATCAGGCCGGGACTAGCGGACCCGCATGAGCAGTTCTTC. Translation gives CAIRPGLADPHEQFF.

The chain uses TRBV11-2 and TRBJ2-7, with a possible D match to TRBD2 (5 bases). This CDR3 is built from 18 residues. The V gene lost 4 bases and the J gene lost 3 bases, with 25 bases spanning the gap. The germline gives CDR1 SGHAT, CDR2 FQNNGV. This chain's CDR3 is CASSSLAQRHERNYEQYF. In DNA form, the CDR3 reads TGTGCCAGCAGCTCTCTTGCCCAACGACATGAGCGGAACTACGAGCAGTACTTC. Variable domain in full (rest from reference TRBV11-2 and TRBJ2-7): EAGVAQSPRYKIIEKRQSVAFWCNPISGHATLYWYQQILGQGPKLLIQFQNNGVVDDSQLPKDRFSAERLKGVDSTLKIQPAKLEDSAVYLCASSSLAQRHERNYEQYFGPGTRLTVT.

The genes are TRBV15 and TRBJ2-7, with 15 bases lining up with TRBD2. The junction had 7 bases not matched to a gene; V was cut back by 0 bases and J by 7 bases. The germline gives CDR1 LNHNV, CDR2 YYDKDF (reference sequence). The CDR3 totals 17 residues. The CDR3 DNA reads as TGTGCCACCAGCAGAGATGGACTAGCGGGAGGGCCGGGGGAGCAGTACGTC. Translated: CATSRDGLAGGPGEQYV.

CDR3: CASSQAPGLAVSYNEQFF. CDR3 in DNA: TGTGCCAGCAGCCAAGCACCGGGACTAGCGGTCTCCTACAATGAGCAGTTCTTC. The V and J genes are TRBV3-1 (or the pseudogene TRBV3-2) and TRBJ2-1; TRBD2 agrees at 11 bases. V was clipped by 1 base and J by 0 bases; unmatched bases: 5. The CDR3 has 18 amino acids. The V gene's germline CDR1 is LGHDT and CDR2 YNNKEL (reference sequence).

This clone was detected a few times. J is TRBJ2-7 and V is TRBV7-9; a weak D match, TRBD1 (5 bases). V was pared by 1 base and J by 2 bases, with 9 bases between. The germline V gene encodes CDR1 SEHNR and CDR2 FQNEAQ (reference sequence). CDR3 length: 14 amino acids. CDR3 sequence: CASSLETGTYEQYF. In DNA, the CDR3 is TGTGCCAGCAGCTTAGAAACAGGTACCTACGAGCAGTACTTC.